The 28 T cell receptor beta chains presented below share a single source sample, sequenced in a study of early T cells in non-severe SARS-CoV-2 infection. TCRdb called the 5' RACE reads again in MiXCR, with one record for every CDR3 protein. The repertoire holds 85,000 to 100,000 distinct CDR3 sequences, with around 10% as singletons. The sequencing input was whole blood. These receptors originate from an adult who was a healthcare worker with PCR-confirmed SARS-CoV-2 infection or an uninfected control (not recorded which).

This clonotype was detected many times. The chain carries TRBV11-2 and TRBJ1-4; a possible D gene is TRBD1 (6 bases). Germline V CDR1 and CDR2: SGHAT, FQNNGV. The CDR3 length is 15 residues. Trimming shortened V by 6 bases and J by 0 bases, and 11 bases separated the two germline ends. CDR3 DNA: TGTGCCAGCAGTCCGGGACATACAACTAATGAAAAACTGTTTTTT. It encodes CASSPGHTTNEKLFF. Full variable domain (rest looked up from reference TRBV11-2 and TRBJ1-4): EAGVAQSPRYKIIEKRQSVAFWCNPISGHATLYWYQQILGQGPKLLIQFQNNGVVDDSQLPKDRFSAERLKGVDSTLKIQPAKLEDSAVYLCASSPGHTTNEKLFFGSGTQLSVL.

There are a few counts of this clonotype. The genes are TRBV20-1 and TRBJ2-7, with D tentatively TRBD1 (5 bases). Trimming took 6 bases from V and 0 from J, leaving 15 bases between them. This CDR3 comprises 14 residues. Germline CDR1 and CDR2: DFQATT and SNEGSKA (reference sequence). Here the CDR3 DNA reads TGCAGTGCCCCACCCAGGGTTAGCTCCTACGAGCAGTACTTC. The encoded protein is CSAPPRVSSYEQYF.

This rearrangement joins TRBV18 to TRBJ1-2, with 8 positions matching TRBD1. V trimming: 3 bases; J trimming: 8 bases; junction bases outside the gene matches: 11. Per germline, CDR1 KGHSH and CDR2 LQKENI. CDR3 length equals 15 residues. The CDR3 DNA reads as TGTGCCAGCTCACCTTACATGACAGGGGAGGACGGCTACACCTTC. It specifies CASSPYMTGEDGYTF.

The V call is TRBV5-5, the J call TRBJ2-5; D is possibly TRBD2 (5 bases). The CDR3 runs to 17 residues. V lost 1 base, J lost 2 bases, and 18 bases lay in between. Germline loops: CDR1 SGHKS, CDR2 YYEKEE (reference sequence). CDR3 DNA sequence: TGTGCCAGCAGCTTGAGCCGGGAACTCCTTTTGCAAGAGACCCAGTACTTC. It encodes CASSLSRELLLQETQYF.

With regard to this clonotype: A read error may be the cause here, since a much bigger clone is one base away. The V gene is TRBV28, the J gene TRBJ2-3, with TRBD2 identical over 11 bases. CDR3 length: 16 residues. Germline assignment: CDR1 MDHEN and CDR2 SYDVKM. CDR3: CANSFEWTSGTDTQYF. The CDR3 nucleotides read TGTGCCAACAGTTTCGAGTGGACTAGCGGGACAGATACGCAGTATTTT.

This clonotype was observed a few times. The gene calls are TRBV15 and TRBJ1-2; no firm D call. This CDR3 contains 13 residues. Germline CDR1 is LNHNV and CDR2 is YYDKDF (reference sequence). Trimming took off 6 bases at V and 5 bases at J, with 13 bases between the two ends. The CDR3 coding sequence is TGTGCCACCAGAAAAGACGGAGGATATGGCTACACCTTC. It specifies CATRKDGGYGYTF.

A few counts support this clonotype. The CDR3 here is CASSVSPEGMKETQYF. The CDR3 nucleotides read TGTGCCAGCAGCGTCTCGCCGGAGGGAATGAAAGAGACCCAGTACTTC. The rearrangement uses TRBV9 and TRBJ2-5; maybe TRBD2 (6 bases). CDR3 size: 16 residues. Germline CDR1 is SGDLS and CDR2 is YYNGEE. V lost 2 bases and J lost 3, with 17 bases in between.

This clonotype has a single count. This may be a read error: a much more frequent sequence differs by one nucleotide. The V call is TRBV29-1, the J call TRBJ2-7, with D perhaps matching TRBD1 or TRBD2 (5 bases each). The ends were cut back, 5 bases at V and 3 bases at J, with 11 bases in the middle. The CDR3 runs 12 residues. Germline CDR1 reads SQVTM; CDR2 reads ANQGSEA. Written as DNA, the CDR3 is TGCAGCGTTAGGGACGGGGACTACGAGCAGTACTTC. It codes for CSVRDGDYEQYF.

The DNA of the CDR3 is TGCGCCAGCAGCGAAGAGGGGAGTCAGCCCCAGCATTTT. Amino acids: CASSEEGSQPQHF. The chain carries TRBV5-1 and TRBJ1-5, with a possible D match to TRBD1 (5 bases). V lost 4 bases and J 6 bases, leaving 11 bases between the germline ends. This CDR3 region has 13 residues. The germline CDR1 and CDR2 sequences are SGHRS and YFSETQ.

This clonotype was picked up many times. V gene TRBV12-3 or TRBV12-4 combines with J gene TRBJ2-7, with 11 bases fitting TRBD2. After removal of 5 bases from V and 3 bases from J, the junction contained 15 bases not matched to a gene. This CDR3 comprises 18 residues. The CDR3 nucleotides read TGTGCCAGCAGTCCGGGACAGGAAATTACTAGCGGGAGCTACGAGCAGTACTTC. Translated, it gives CASSPGQEITSGSYEQYF.

The chain has TRBV19 and TRBJ2-5, with D hard to call. This CDR3 is 15 amino acids long. V lost 6 bases and J lost 0, with 14 bases in between. Germline V CDR1 and CDR2: LNHDA, SQIVND (reference sequence). The DNA of the CDR3 is TGTGCCAGTAGCCAAGGCAGGACCTACCAAGAGACCCAGTACTTC. Its translation: CASSQGRTYQETQYF.

This clonotype was seen only a few times. J is TRBJ1-2 and V is TRBV18; no reliable D call. CDR1 is KGHSH, CDR2 LQKENI, per germline. V lost 3 bases to trimming and J lost 0 bases, with 11 bases between them. This CDR3 comprises 15 residues. The CDR3 reads CASSPAMGANYGYTF. The DNA for the CDR3 is TGTGCCAGCTCACCGGCCATGGGAGCTAACTATGGCTACACCTTC.

In its sample, this clonotype was seen many times. The gene calls are TRBV24-1 and TRBJ1-1; D might be TRBD1 (5 bases). CDR1 and CDR2 (germline): KGHDR, SFDVKD. The CDR3 consists of 12 residues. Between the trimmed V and J ends, which lost 1 base and 8 bases, there was a span of 7 bases. The CDR3 DNA sequence: TGTGCCACCAGTGATTTATGGGGGGAAGCTTTCTTT. As protein: CATSDLWGEAFF.

J is TRBJ2-7 and V is TRBV5-4, with D maybe TRBD2 (5 bases). V lost 3 bases and J 1 base, leaving 14 bases between the germline ends. CDR3 length: 15 residues. CDR1 and CDR2 (germline): SGHNT, YYREEE (reference sequence). The DNA of the CDR3 is TGTGCCAGCAGCTCGCCGGGGAGTTTATCCTACGAGCAGTACTTC. This translates into CASSSPGSLSYEQYF.

Ten or more counts support this clonotype. The chain links TRBV3-1 to TRBJ2-1; TRBD2 matches at 9 bases. V was pared by 2 bases and J by 5 bases, with 7 bases of the junction left unmatched. The CDR3 extends over 16 amino acids. Germline loops: CDR1 LGHDT, CDR2 YNNKEL (reference sequence). The CDR3 region has the DNA TGTGCCAGCAGCCAAATGAGGCTAGCGGGACACAATGAGCAGTTCTTC. Translation gives CASSQMRLAGHNEQFF.

This clonotype was seen more than once but under ten times. The J gene is TRBJ2-3, the V gene TRBV11-3; a weak D match, TRBD2 (6 bases). Per germline, CDR1 SGHNT and CDR2 YENEEA. This CDR3 comprises 14 residues. The V end lost 1 base, the J end lost 6 bases, and 11 bases lay between the germline ends. The CDR3 DNA is TGTGCCAGCAGCTTAGGGCGTCGGGAGGATACGCAGTATTTT. As protein: CASSLGRREDTQYF.

This clonotype was detected ten times or more. This chain links TRBV27 with TRBJ1-2, with D perhaps TRBD1 (5 bases). This CDR3 has 14 residues. V lost 5 bases and J lost 1, with 11 bases in between. From germline, CDR1 is MNHEY and CDR2 SMNVEV (reference sequence). The CDR3 is CASSPHDSNYGYTF. The CDR3 bases are TGTGCCAGCAGTCCCCATGACAGTAACTATGGCTACACCTTC.

This clonotype was picked up many times. This chain joins TRBV28 and TRBJ2-7; 8 nucleotides agree with TRBD1. CDR1 MDHEN and CDR2 SYDVKM come from the germline V gene. V was pared by 2 bases and J by 5 bases, with 5 bases of the junction left unmatched. The CDR3 loop spans 14 amino acids. CDR3 region: CASSLTPTGDEQYF. CDR3 DNA: TGTGCCAGCAGTTTAACTCCGACAGGGGACGAGCAGTACTTC.

The chain couples TRBV7-8 to TRBJ1-5; perhaps TRBD1 as D (6 bases). CDR3 length: 16 residues. Germline CDR1 reads SGHVS; CDR2 reads FQNEAQ. With 4 bases removed from V and 1 base from J, the gap between germline ends came to 14 bases. CDR3 DNA: TGTGCCAGCAGCTATAACCCGGGACAAAGCAATCAGCCCCAGCATTTT. As protein: CASSYNPGQSNQPQHF.

This clonotype was seen more than once but under ten times. This chain uses TRBV7-8 with TRBJ2-3, with a weak D call TRBD2 (5 bases). The V gene lost 5 bases and the J gene lost 2 bases, with 17 bases spanning the gap. CDR1 and CDR2 (germline): SGHVS, FQNEAQ. This CDR3 comprises 16 residues. The chain's CDR3 is CASSAFLGSDTDTQYF. The CDR3 DNA follows: TGTGCCAGCAGCGCTTTCTTGGGGAGCGACACAGATACGCAGTATTTT.

This clonotype is judged medium-sized. The chain uses TRBV6-5 and TRBJ2-7; D perhaps matches TRBD2 (5 bases). Germline V lookup: CDR1 MNHEY, CDR2 SVGAGI. Trimming cost V 3 bases and J 2 bases, with 8 bases left between them. The CDR3 sequence is 13 residues long. CDR3 region: CASSYRRTYEQYF. In DNA, the CDR3 is TGTGCCAGCAGTTATAGGAGGACCTACGAGCAGTACTTC.

This clonotype was seen more than once but under ten times. This chain joins TRBV12-3 or TRBV12-4 and TRBJ1-1; D is perhaps TRBD1 (6 bases). The CDR3 totals 13 residues. V was cut by 6 bases and J by 4 bases, with 12 bases left in between. CDR3 protein: CASRLRDTTEAFF. Here the CDR3 DNA reads TGTGCCAGCAGGCTACGGGACACCACTGAAGCTTTCTTT.

There are a few counts of this clonotype. This sequence joins TRBV21-1 and TRBJ1-3; the table calls TRBD1, which could not be checked here. TRBV21-1 has pseudogene status. There are 17 residues in the CDR3. The CDR3 DNA reads as TGTGCCAGCAGCCCACCCGGGACAGGTCCCTCTGGAAACACCATATATTTT. Protein sequence: CASSPPGTGPSGNTIYF.

This sequence joins TRBV2 and TRBJ1-6; weak D call: TRBD1 (5 bases). Trimming took off 5 bases at V and 2 bases at J, with 13 bases between the two ends. The V gene's germline CDR1 is SNHLY and CDR2 FYNNEI. This CDR3 contains 16 residues. The DNA for the CDR3 is TGTGCCAGCAGTAGGGGCCTAGAACCCTATAATTCACCCCTCCACTTT. Protein product: CASSRGLEPYNSPLHF.

The sample holds a few counts of this clonotype. The gene calls are TRBV2 and TRBJ2-7; 10 nucleotides align to TRBD2. Per the germline V gene, CDR1 is SNHLY and CDR2 is FYNNEI. The CDR3 has 14 amino acids. The V and J ends lost 5 bases and 6 bases, in that order; junction bases with no gene match: 7. The CDR3: CASSTLAGRREQYF. The CDR3 coding sequence is TGTGCCAGCAGTACACTAGCGGGACGTCGCGAGCAGTACTTC.

This chain connects TRBV6-2 or TRBV6-3 to TRBJ1-4; D call uncertain. In germline, CDR1 is MNHEY, CDR2 SVGEGT. Trimming cost V 5 bases and J 7 bases, with 17 bases left between them. This CDR3 region has 15 residues. Here the CDR3 reads CASSGLRRGGEKLFF. CDR3 DNA sequence: TGTGCCAGCAGTGGTCTCCGGCGGGGTGGTGAAAAACTGTTTTTT.

This sequence joins TRBV3-1 and TRBJ1-2; no definite D call. CDR1 and CDR2 (germline): LGHDT, YNNKEL (reference sequence). The V end was cut by 2 bases, the J end by 0 bases, with 7 bases between. There are 14 residues in the CDR3. CDR3 sequence: CASSQPGSNYGYTF. CDR3 bases: TGTGCCAGCAGCCAACCGGGCTCTAACTATGGCTACACCTTC.

This clonotype appeared many times. The rearrangement uses TRBV30 and TRBJ2-1; D remains ambiguous. The germline V gene has CDR1 GTSNPN and CDR2 SVGIG (reference sequence). Trimming removed 0 bases at V and 4 bases at J, with 13 bases between. This CDR3 has 15 residues. CDR3 in DNA: TGTGCCTGGAGTGTTGGCAGCAGCTTATACAATGAGCAGTTCTTC. Amino acid sequence: CAWSVGSSLYNEQFF.